These 9 T cell receptor beta chains came from one sample sequenced in a study of cytomegalovirus exposure and HLA in healthy donors. Primers for the PCR totalled 60 Vbeta and 13 Jbeta. The repertoire was sequenced with immunoSEQ multiplex PCR; TCRdb's copy has only in-frame clones and lacks some. Here the sample spans roughly 170,000 clones, 70% to 85% being singletons. Sequencing was carried out using PBMCs. Receptors were obtained from a girl aged 2-10 years in good health and CMV-seropositive.

The chain has TRBV6-1 and TRBJ1-1; D gene unclear. CDR1 and CDR2 from the germline V gene are MNHNS and SASEGT. V was clipped by 7 bases and J by 2 bases, with 14 bases between them. This CDR3 region has 14 residues. In DNA, the CDR3 is TGTGCCAGCATCAAAACGCAGGAAAACACTGAAGCTTTCTTT. Protein product: CASIKTQENTEAFF.

The chain joins TRBV29-1 to TRBJ1-3; D not certain. Germline lookup yields CDR1 SQVTM and CDR2 ANQGSEA. The CDR3 sequence is 14 residues long. The V and J ends lost 6 bases and 0 bases respectively, with 12 bases between them. The CDR3 protein is CSVRNTYSGNTIYF. CDR3 DNA sequence: TGCAGCGTGAGGAACACCTACTCTGGAAACACCATATATTTT.

The chain recombines TRBV7-9 with TRBJ2-5; 9 positions agree with TRBD1. This CDR3 region has 16 residues. Germline CDR1 SEHNR, CDR2 FQNEAQ (reference sequence). V lost 1 base and J lost 7; bases outside the gene matches: 10. The CDR3 loop is CASSLGAGGQGRTQYF. DNA for the CDR3: TGTGCCAGCAGCTTAGGTGCCGGAGGACAGGGGAGGACCCAGTACTTC.

The chain uses TRBV5-1 and TRBJ2-1, with a possible D match to TRBD1 (6 bases). With 3 bases removed from V and 0 bases from J, the gap between germline ends came to 10 bases. The CDR3 runs 15 residues. The germline CDR1 and CDR2 sequences are SGHRS and YFSETQ. This CDR3 reads CASSSDSSSYNEQFF. CDR3 DNA: TGCGCCAGCAGCTCGGACAGTTCCTCCTACAATGAGCAGTTCTTC. The entire variable domain, with the rest obtained from reference TRBV5-1 and TRBJ2-1, is as follows: KAGVTQTPRYLIKTRGQQVTLSCSPISGHRSVSWYQQTPGQGLQFLFEYFSETQRNKGNFPGRFSGRQFSNSRSEMNVSTLELGDSALYLCASSSDSSSYNEQFFGPGTRLTVL.

The V and J genes are TRBV6-6 and TRBJ1-6; TRBD1 matches at 10 bases. Germline V gives CDR1 MNHNY, CDR2 SVGAGI (reference sequence). This CDR3 has 15 amino acids. The V segment lost 2 bases and the J segment 9 bases; nucleotides outside the gene matches: 4. The CDR3 sequence: CASSYVGQGRSPLHF. CDR3 bases: TGTGCCAGCAGTTACGTGGGACAGGGGCGTTCACCCCTCCACTTT.

The chain uses TRBV28 and TRBJ1-1, with D perhaps TRBD1 (5 bases). Germline values: CDR1 MDHEN, CDR2 SYDVKM. The CDR3 runs 14 residues. V lost 2 bases and J lost 3, with 10 bases in between. This CDR3 is CASSLLTTDTEAFF. The CDR3 DNA is TGTGCCAGCAGTTTACTCACGACAGACACTGAAGCTTTCTTT.

This clone came up a few times. The chain employs TRBV6-6 and TRBJ2-1; 10 bases match TRBD2. Germline V gene lookup returns CDR1 MNHNY and CDR2 SVGAGI (reference sequence). CDR3 length: 16 amino acids. J gave up 7 bases and V 0 bases, and 6 bases lay outside the gene matches. The CDR3 DNA sequence: TGTGCCAGCAGTTACTCGAAACTAGCGGGGAGGAATGAGCAGTTCTTC. Translated: CASSYSKLAGRNEQFF.

This chain links TRBV10-3 with TRBJ1-2, with TRBD1 as a possible D gene (5 bases). Per the germline V gene, CDR1 is ENHRY and CDR2 is SYGVKD. There are 15 residues in the CDR3. V lost 3 bases, J lost 0 bases, and 11 bases lay in between. CDR3 residues: CAISDGQTANYGYTF. The CDR3 DNA reads TGTGCCATCAGTGATGGACAAACAGCTAACTATGGCTACACCTTC.

The CDR3 region has the DNA TGTGCCAGCAGCTTAGAGGACGGGAGTCTTTTGTTCTTC. Translating gives CASSLEDGSLLFF. This chain joins TRBV11-1 and TRBJ2-1, with TRBD2 as a possible D gene (6 bases). This CDR3 is 13 amino acids long. V lost 1 base, J lost 15 bases, and 16 bases lay in between. Germline values: CDR1 SGHAT, CDR2 FQDESV (reference sequence).